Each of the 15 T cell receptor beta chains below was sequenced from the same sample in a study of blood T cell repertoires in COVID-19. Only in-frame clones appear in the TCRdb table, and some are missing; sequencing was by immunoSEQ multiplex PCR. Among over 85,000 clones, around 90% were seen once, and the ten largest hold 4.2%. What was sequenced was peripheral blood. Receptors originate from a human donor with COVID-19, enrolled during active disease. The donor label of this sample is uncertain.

In DNA form, the CDR3 reads TGTGCCAGCAGCTCTCCTACAGGGGTCGAAAACACCATATATTTT. Amino acid sequence: CASSSPTGVENTIYF. V usage is TRBV9 and J usage is TRBJ1-3; 7 nucleotides match TRBD1. CDR1 and CDR2 from the germline V gene are SGDLS and YYNGEE. The CDR3 has 15 amino acids. V gave up 4 bases and J gave up 6 bases; unmatched junction bases: 10. The full variable domain, its missing parts supplied by reference TRBV9 and TRBJ1-3, is DSGVTQTPKHLITATGQRVTLRCSPRSGDLSVYWYQQSLDQGLQFLIQYYNGEERAKGNILERFSAQQFPDLHSELNLSSLELGDSALYFCASSSPTGVENTIYFGEGSWLTVV.

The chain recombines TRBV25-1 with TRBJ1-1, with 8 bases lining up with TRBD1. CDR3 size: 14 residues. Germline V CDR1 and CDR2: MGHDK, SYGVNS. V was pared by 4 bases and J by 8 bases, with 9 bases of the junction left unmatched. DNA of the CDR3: TGTGCCAGCAGTGGAACAGACAGGGGAGTAGAAGCTTTCTTT. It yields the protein CASSGTDRGVEAFF.

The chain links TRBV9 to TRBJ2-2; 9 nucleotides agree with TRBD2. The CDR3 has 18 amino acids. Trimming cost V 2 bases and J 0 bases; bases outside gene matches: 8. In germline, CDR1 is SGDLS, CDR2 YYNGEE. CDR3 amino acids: CASSVSTSGYANTGELFF. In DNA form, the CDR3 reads TGTGCCAGCAGCGTCTCGACTAGCGGATATGCGAACACCGGGGAGCTGTTTTTT.

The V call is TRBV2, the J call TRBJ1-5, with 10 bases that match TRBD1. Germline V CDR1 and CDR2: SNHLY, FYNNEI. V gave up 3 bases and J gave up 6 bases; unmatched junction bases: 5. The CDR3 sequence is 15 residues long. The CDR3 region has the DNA TGTGCCAGCAGTGACGAGGGGACAGGGGTTCAGCCCCAGCATTTT. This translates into CASSDEGTGVQPQHF.

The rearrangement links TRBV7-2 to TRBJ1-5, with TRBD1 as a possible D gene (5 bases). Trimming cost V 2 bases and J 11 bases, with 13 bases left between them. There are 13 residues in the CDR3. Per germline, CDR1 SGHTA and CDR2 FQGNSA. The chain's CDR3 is CASSLIGQGTQHF. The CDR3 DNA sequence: TGTGCCAGCAGCTTAATTGGGCAGGGAACCCAGCATTTT.

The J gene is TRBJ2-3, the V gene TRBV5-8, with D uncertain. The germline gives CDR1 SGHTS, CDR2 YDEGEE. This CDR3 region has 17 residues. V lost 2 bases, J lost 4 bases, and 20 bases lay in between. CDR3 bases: TGTGCCAGCAGCTTATTAATAACAACCCCCAGCGCAGATACGCAGTATTTT. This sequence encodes CASSLLITTPSADTQYF.

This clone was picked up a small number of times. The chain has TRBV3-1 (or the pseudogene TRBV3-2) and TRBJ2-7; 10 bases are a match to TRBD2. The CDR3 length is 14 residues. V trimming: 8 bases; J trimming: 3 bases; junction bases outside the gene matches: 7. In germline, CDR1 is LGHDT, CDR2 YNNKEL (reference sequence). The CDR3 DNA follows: TGTGCCAGCTCCCTAGCGGGGGACTTCTACGAGCAGTACTTC. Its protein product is CASSLAGDFYEQYF.

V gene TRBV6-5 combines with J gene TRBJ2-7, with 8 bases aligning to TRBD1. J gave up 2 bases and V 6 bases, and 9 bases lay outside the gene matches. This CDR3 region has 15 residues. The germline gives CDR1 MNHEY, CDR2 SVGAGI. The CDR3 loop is CASSATGGLTYEQYF. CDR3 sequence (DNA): TGTGCCAGCAGCGCAACAGGGGGATTAACCTACGAGCAGTACTTC.

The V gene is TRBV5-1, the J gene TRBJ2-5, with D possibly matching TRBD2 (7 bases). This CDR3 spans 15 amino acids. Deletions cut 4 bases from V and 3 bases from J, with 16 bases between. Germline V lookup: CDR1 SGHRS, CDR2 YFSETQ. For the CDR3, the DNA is TGCGCCAGCAGCGTCTCATGGGGGGGCGAAGAGACCCAGTACTTC. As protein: CASSVSWGGEETQYF.

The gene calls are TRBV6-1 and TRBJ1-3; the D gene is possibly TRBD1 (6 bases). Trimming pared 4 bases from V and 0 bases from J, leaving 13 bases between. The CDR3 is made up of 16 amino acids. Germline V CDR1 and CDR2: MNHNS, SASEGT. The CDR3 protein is CASSALQGSSGNTIYF. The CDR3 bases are TGTGCCAGCAGTGCGCTACAGGGAAGCTCTGGAAACACCATATATTTT.

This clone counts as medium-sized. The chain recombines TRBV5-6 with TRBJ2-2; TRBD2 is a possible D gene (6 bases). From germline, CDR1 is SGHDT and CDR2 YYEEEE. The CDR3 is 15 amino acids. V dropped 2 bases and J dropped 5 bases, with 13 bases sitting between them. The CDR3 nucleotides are TGTGCCAGCAGCTTCGGAAGCGGAGGGACCGGGGAGCTGTTTTTT. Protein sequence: CASSFGSGGTGELFF.

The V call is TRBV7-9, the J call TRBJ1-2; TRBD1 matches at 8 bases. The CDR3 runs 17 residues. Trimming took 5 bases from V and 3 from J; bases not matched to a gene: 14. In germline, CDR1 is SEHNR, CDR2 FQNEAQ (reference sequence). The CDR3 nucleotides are TGTGCCAGCAGCCTCGACAGGGGACGTATGGGGGACTATGGCTACACCTTC. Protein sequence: CASSLDRGRMGDYGYTF. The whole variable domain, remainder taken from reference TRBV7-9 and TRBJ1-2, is DTGVSQNPRHKITKRGQNVTFRCDPISEHNRLYWYRQTLGQGPEFLTYFQNEAQLEKSRLLSDRFSAERPKGSFSTLEIQRTEQGDSAMYLCASSLDRGRMGDYGYTFGSGTRLTVV.

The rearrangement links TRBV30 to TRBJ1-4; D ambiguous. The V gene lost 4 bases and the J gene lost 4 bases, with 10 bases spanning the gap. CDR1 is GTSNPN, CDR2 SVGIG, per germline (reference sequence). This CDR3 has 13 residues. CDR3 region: CAWIGSGNEKLFF. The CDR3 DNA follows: TGTGCCTGGATCGGGTCGGGTAATGAAAAACTGTTTTTT.

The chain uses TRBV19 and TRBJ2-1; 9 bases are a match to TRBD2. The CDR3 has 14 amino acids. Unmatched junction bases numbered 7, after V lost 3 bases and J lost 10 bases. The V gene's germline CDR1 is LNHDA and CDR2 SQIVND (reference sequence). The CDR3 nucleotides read TGTGCCAGTAGTATCGTAGCGGGAGTCAGCGAGCAGTTCTTC. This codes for CASSIVAGVSEQFF.

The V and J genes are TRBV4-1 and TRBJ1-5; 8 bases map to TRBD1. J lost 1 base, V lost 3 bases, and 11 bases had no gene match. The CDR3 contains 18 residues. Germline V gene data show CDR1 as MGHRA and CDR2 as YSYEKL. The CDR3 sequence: CASSHTQGGGESNQPQHF. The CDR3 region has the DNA TGCGCCAGCAGCCATACACAGGGGGGGGGCGAGAGCAATCAGCCCCAGCATTTT.